A selection of T cell receptor beta chains follows, all from one sample in a study of CXCR3-negative and CXCR3-positive naive CD8 T cells. TCRdb re-called the 5' RACE reads; every CDR3 protein appears as one record, without DNA. The sample includes under 150,000 distinct CDR3 sequences. The sequenced material came from naive CXCR3+ CD8+ T cells from blood. These receptors all stem from a human donor in good health. Some clones in this sample may be carry-over from other donors' samples. Each CDR3 is given with its conserved first and last residue.

j_call,v_call,cdr3_aa
TRBJ2-1,TRBV28,CASSIRLLLGGLNEQFF
TRBJ2-3,TRBV14,CASSQDTGADTQYF
TRBJ2-1,TRBV29-1,CSVERVNEQFF
TRBJ2-7,TRBV27,CASSSQRPTYEQYF
TRBJ2-1,TRBV14,CASSQEPYGSNEQFF
TRBJ2-3,TRBV7-8,CASSLESAGSTDTQYF
TRBJ2-2,TRBV28,CASSNRINTGELFF
TRBJ2-5,TRBV6-5,CASSSTGSQETQYF
TRBJ2-7,TRBV20-1,CSASGLPAEQYF
TRBJ1-6,TRBV4-1,CASSPPGQDYSPLHF
TRBJ1-2,TRBV29-1,CSGEWDWGYTF
TRBJ2-7,TRBV10-3,CATSESYEQYF
TRBJ2-1,TRBV5-5,CASSLSSYHSSYNEQFF
TRBJ2-1,TRBV20-1,CSARDLDWSNEQFF